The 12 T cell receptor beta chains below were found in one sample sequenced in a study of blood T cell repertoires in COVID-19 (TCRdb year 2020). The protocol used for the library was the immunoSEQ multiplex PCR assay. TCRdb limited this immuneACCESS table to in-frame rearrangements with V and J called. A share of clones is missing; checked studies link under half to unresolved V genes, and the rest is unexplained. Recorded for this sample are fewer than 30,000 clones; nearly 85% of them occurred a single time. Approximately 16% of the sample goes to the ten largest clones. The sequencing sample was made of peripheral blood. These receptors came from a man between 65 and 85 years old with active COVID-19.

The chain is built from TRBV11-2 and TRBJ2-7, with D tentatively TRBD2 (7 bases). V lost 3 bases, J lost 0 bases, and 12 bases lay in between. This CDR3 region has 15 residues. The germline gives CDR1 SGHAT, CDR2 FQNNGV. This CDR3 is CASSLAGAHSYEQYF. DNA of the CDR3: TGTGCCAGCAGCTTGGCGGGGGCCCACTCCTACGAGCAGTACTTC.

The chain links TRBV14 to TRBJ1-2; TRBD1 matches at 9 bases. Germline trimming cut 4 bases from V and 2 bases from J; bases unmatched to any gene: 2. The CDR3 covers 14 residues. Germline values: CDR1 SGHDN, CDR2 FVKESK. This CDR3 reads CASSLDRGNYGYTF. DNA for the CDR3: TGTGCCAGCAGCCTGGACAGGGGAAACTATGGCTACACCTTC.

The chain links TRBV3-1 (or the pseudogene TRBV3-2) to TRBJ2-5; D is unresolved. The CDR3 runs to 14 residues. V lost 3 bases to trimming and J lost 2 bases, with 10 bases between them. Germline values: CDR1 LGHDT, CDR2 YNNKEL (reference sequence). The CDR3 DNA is TGTGCCAGCAGCCAGGTAGTACGGCAAGAGACCCAGTACTTC. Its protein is CASSQVVRQETQYF.

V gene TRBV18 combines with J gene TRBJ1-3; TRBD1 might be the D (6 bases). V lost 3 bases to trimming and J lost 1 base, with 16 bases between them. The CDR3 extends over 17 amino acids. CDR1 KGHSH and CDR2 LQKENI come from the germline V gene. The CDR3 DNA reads TGTGCCAGCTCACCCGAACAGGGTGATTTATCTGGAAACACCATATATTTT. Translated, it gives CASSPEQGDLSGNTIYF.

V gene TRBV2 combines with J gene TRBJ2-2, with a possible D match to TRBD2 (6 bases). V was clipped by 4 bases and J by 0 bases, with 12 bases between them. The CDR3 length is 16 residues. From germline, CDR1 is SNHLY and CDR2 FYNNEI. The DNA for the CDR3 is TGTGCCAGCAGTGGGCTAGGGGAGGCGAACACCGGGGAGCTGTTTTTT. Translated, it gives CASSGLGEANTGELFF.

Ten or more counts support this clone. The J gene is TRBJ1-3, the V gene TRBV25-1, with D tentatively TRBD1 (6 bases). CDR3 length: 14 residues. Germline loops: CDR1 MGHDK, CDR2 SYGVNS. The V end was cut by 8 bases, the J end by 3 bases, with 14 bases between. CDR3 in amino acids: CASRPAGVGNTIYF. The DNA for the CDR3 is TGTGCCAGCCGACCGGCAGGGGTTGGAAACACCATATATTTT.

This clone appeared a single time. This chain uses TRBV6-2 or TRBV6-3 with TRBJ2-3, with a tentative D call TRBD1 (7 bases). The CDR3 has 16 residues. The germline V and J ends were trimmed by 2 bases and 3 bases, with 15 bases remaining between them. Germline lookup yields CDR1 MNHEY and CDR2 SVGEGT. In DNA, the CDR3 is TGTGCCAGCAGTTACCCCCCGACAGGGAGGACAGATACGCAGTATTTT. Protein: CASSYPPTGRTDTQYF.

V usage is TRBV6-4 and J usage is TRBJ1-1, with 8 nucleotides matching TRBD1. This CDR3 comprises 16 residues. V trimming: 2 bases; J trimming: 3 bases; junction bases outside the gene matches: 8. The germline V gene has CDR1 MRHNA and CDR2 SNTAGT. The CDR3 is CASSDERDRFHTEAFF. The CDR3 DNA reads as TGTGCCAGCAGTGACGAACGGGACAGGTTTCACACTGAAGCTTTCTTT.

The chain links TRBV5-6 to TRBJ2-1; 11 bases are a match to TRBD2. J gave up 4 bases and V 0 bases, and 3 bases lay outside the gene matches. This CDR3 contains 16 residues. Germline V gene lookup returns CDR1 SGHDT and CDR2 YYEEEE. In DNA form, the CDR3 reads TGTGCCAGCAGCTTGGTTACTAGCGGGGGTTACAATGAGCAGTTCTTC. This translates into CASSLVTSGGYNEQFF.

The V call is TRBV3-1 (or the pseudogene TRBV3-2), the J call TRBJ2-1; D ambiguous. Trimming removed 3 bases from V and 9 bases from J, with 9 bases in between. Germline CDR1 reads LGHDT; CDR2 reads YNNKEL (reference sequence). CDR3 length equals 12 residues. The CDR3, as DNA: TGTGCCAGCAGCCAGACGCGGCGTGAGCAGTTCTTC. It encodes CASSQTRREQFF.

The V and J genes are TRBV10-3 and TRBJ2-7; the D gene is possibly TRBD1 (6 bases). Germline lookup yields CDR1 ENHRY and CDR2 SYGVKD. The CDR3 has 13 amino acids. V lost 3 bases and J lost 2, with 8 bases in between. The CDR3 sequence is CAISEYRAYEQYF. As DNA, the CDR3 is TGTGCCATCAGTGAATACAGGGCCTACGAGCAGTACTTC.

Here the CDR3 reads CASSKTGGTEAFF. In DNA, the CDR3 is TGTGCCAGCAGTAAGACAGGGGGAACTGAAGCTTTCTTT. The chain combines TRBV6-5 with TRBJ1-1; TRBD1 matches at 9 bases. V lost 5 bases and J lost 5; bases outside the gene matches: 3. CDR1 is MNHEY, CDR2 SVGAGI, per germline. This CDR3 spans 13 amino acids.